The clone carrying this T cell receptor beta chain appeared a few times. The antigen remains unidentified. Using its own MiXCR run on the 5' RACE reads, TCRdb lists one record per CDR3 protein. This table holds 200,000 to 300,000 distinct CDR3 sequences, roughly 13% found once. This specimen comes from a study of T cells after yellow fever vaccination. Study-wide points: Post-booster repertoires contained most primary-vaccination clones again (96% CD4, around 88% CD8). Weaker, the secondary response had a peak occurring faster, on day 5 versus 15.

The CDR3 contains 14 residues. CDR1 and CDR2 (germline): SEHNR, FQNEAQ (reference sequence). V was trimmed by 5 bases and J by 5 bases, leaving 13 bases between them. This chain connects TRBV7-9 to TRBJ1-5, with a weak D call TRBD1 (6 bases). The clonotype originates from a man younger than 40 who received the YFV17D yellow fever vaccine. Specimen: CD4+ T cells sorted from PBMCs, collected 45 days after the yellow fever booster vaccination. The CDR3 sequence is CASSPNRADQPQHF. The CDR3 coding sequence is TGTGCCAGCAGCCCAAACAGGGCGGATCAGCCCCAGCATTTT.